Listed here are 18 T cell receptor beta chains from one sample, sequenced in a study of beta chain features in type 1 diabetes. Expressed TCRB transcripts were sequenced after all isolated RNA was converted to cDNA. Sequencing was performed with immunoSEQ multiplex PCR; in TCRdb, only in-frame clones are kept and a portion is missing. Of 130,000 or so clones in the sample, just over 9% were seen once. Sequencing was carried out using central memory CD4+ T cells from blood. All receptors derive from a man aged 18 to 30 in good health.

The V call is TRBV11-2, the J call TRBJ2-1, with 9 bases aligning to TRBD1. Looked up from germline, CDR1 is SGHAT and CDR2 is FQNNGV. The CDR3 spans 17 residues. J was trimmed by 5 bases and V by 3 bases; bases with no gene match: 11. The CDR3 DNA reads TGTGCCAGCAGCTTCGCCCCCGGGACAGGGATCGACAATGAGCAGTTCTTC. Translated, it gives CASSFAPGTGIDNEQFF.

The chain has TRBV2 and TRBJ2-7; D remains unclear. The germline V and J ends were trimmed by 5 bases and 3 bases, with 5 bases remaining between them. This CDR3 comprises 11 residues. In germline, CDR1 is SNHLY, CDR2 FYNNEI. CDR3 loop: CASSYFYEQYF. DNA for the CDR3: TGTGCCAGCAGTTATTTCTACGAGCAGTACTTC. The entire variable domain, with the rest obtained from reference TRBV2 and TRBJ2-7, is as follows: EPEVTQTPSHQVTQMGQEVILRCVPISNHLYFYWYRQILGQKVEFLVSFYNNEISEKSEIFDDQFSVERPDGSNFTLKIRSTKLEDSAMYFCASSYFYEQYFGPGTRLTVT.

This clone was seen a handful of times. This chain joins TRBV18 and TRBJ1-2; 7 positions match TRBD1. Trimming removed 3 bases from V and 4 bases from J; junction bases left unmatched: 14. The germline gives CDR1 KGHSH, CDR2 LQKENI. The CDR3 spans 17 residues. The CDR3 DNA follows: TGTGCCAGCTCACCTCCCGGATGGCAGGGGGATGGCTATGGCTACACCTTC. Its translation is CASSPPGWQGDGYGYTF.

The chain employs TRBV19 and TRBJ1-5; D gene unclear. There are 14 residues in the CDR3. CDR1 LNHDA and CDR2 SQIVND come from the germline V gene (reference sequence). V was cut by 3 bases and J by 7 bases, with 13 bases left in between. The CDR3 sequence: CASSMWEVEQPQHF. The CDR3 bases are TGTGCCAGTAGTATGTGGGAGGTAGAACAGCCCCAGCATTTT.

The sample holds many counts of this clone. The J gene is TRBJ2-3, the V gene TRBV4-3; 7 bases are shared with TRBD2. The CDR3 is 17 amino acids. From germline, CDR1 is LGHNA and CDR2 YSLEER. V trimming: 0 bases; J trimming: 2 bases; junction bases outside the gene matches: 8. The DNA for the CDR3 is TGCGCCAGCAGCCAAGATCTCGCTAGCGGACCCACAGATACGCAGTATTTT. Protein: CASSQDLASGPTDTQYF.

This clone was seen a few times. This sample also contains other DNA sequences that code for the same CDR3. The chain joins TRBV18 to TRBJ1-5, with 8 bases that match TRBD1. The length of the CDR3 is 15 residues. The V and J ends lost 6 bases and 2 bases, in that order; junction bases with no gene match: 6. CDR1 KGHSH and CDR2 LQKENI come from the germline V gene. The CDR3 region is CASSPDRGGNQPQHF. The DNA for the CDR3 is TGTGCCAGCTCCCCCGACAGGGGTGGCAATCAGCCCCAGCATTTT.

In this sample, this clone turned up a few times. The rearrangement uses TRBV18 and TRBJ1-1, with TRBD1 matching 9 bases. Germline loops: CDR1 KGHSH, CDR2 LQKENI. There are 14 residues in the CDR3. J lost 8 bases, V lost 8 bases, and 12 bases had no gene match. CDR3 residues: CASVHRGPQREAFF. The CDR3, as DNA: TGTGCCAGCGTACACAGGGGGCCACAGAGGGAAGCTTTCTTT.

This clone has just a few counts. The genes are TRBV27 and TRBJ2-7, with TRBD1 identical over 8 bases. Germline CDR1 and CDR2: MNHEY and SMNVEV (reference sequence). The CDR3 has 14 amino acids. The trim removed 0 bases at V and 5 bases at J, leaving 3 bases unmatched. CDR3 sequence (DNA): TGTGCCAGCAGTTTATCCAGGGGGCTCAACGAGCAGTACTTC. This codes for CASSLSRGLNEQYF.

CDR3 nucleotide sequence: TGTGCCAGCAGCCAAGATCTCGGGCGGGGGGGCCGGGGAGCCAAAAACATTCAGTACTTC. It encodes CASSQDLGRGGRGAKNIQYF. The chain combines TRBV4-2 with TRBJ2-4, with 9 bases lining up with TRBD2. This CDR3 has 20 residues. V shed 0 bases and J 0 bases; nucleotides not matched to a gene: 12. Germline V CDR1 and CDR2: LGHNA, YNFKEQ.

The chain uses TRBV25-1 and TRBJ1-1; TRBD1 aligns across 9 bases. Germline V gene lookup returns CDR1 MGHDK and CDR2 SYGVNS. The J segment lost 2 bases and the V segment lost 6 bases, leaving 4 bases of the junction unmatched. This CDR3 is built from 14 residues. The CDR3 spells CASRTGGINTEAFF. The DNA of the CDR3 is TGTGCCAGCAGAACAGGGGGCATTAACACTGAAGCTTTCTTT.

The CDR3 DNA reads as TGCGCCAGCAGCCCGACCGGGACAGGGGGCGGCTACACCTTC. Its translation: CASSPTGTGGGYTF. The genes are TRBV5-1 and TRBJ1-2; the match to TRBD1 covers 12 bases. V was pared by 4 bases and J by 8 bases, with 6 bases of the junction left unmatched. The CDR3 totals 14 residues. Germline CDR1 SGHRS, CDR2 YFSETQ.

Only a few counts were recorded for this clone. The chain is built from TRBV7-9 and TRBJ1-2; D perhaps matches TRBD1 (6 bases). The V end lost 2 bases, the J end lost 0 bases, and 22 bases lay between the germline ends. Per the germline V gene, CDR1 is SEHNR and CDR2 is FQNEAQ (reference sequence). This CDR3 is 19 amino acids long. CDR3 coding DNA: TGTGCCAGCAGCTTAAATGGGCGCTCTGACAGGAGCACTAACTATGGCTACACCTTC. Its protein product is CASSLNGRSDRSTNYGYTF.

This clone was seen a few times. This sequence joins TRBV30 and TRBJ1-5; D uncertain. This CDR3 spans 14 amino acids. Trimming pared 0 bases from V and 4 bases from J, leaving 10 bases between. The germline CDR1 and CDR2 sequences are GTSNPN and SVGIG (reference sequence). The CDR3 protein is CAWSVANLNQPQHF. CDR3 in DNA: TGTGCCTGGAGTGTTGCTAACTTAAATCAGCCCCAGCATTTT.

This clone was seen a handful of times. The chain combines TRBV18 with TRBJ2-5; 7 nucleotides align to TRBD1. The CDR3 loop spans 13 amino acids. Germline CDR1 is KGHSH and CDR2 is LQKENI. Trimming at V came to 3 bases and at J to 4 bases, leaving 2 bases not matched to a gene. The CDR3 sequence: CASSPRDRETQYF. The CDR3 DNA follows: TGTGCCAGCTCACCTCGGGACAGAGAGACCCAGTACTTC.

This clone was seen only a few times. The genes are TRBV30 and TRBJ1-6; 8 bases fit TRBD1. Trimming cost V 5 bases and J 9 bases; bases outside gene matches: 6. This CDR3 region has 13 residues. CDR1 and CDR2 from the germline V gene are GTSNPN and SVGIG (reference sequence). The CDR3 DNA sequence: TGTGCCTGGGAATCAGGGGGCAGTTCACCCCTCCACTTT. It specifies CAWESGGSSPLHF. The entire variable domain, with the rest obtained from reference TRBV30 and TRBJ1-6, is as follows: SQTIHQWPATLVQPVGSPLSLECTVEGTSNPNLYWYRQAAGRGLQLLFYSVGIGQISSEVPQNLSASRPQDRQFILSSKKLLLSDSGFYLCAWESGGSSPLHFGNGTRLTVT.

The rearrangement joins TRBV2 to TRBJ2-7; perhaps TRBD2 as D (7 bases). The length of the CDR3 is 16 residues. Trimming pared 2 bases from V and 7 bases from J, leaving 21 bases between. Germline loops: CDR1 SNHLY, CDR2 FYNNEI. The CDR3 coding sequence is TGTGCCAGCAGTGAACTTGGGGGGGCCCTCCAAGGGGAGCAGTACTTC. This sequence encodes CASSELGGALQGEQYF.

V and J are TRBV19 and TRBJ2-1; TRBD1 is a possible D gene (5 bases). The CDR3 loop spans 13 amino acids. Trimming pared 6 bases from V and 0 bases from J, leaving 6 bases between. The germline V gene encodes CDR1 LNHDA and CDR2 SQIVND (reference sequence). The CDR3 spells CASRQASYNEQFF. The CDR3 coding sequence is TGTGCCAGTAGACAGGCCTCCTACAATGAGCAGTTCTTC.

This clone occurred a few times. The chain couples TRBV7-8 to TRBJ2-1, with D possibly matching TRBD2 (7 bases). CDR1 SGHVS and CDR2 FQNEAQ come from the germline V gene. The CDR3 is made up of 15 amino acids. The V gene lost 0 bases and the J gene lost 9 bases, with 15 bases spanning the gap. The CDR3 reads CASSLARGAHSEQFF. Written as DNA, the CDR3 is TGTGCCAGCAGCTTAGCACGGGGGGCGCACAGTGAGCAGTTCTTC.